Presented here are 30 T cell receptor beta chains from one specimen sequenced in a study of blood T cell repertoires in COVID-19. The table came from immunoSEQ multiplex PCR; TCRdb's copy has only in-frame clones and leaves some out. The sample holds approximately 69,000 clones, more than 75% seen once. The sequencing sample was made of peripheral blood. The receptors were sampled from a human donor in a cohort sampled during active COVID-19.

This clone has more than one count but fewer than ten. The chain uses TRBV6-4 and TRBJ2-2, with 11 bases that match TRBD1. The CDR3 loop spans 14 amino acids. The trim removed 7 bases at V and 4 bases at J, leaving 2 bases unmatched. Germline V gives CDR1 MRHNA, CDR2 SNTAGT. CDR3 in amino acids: CASTGTGGTGELFF. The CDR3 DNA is TGTGCCAGCACGGGGACAGGGGGCACCGGGGAGCTGTTTTTT.

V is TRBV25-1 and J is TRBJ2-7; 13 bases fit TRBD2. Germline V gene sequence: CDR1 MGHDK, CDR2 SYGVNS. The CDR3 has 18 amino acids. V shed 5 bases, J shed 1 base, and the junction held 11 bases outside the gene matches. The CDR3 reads CASSRSWTSGRDSYEQYF. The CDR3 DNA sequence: TGTGCCAGCAGTCGCTCGTGGACTAGCGGGAGAGATTCCTACGAGCAGTACTTC.

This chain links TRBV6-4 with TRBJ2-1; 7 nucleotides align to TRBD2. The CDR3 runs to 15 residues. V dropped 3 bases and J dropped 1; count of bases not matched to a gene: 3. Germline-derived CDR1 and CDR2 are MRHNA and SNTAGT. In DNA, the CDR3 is TGTGCCAGCAGTGAGGGCGGGGGATCCTACAATGAGCAGTTCTTC. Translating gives CASSEGGGSYNEQFF.

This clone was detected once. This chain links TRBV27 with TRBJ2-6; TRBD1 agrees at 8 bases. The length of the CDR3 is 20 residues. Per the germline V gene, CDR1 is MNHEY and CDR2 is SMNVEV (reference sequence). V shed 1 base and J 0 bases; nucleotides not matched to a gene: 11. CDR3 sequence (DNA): TGTGCCAGCAGTTTATATTCCCGGACAGGGCCCCACTCTGGGGCCAACGTCCTGACTTTC. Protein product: CASSLYSRTGPHSGANVLTF.

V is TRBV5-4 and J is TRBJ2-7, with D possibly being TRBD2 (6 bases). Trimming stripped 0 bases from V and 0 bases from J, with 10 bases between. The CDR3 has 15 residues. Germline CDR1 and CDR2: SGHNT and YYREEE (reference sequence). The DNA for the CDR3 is TGTGCCAGCAGCTTGGGGCAGGGACTCTCCTACGAGCAGTACTTC. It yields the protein CASSLGQGLSYEQYF.

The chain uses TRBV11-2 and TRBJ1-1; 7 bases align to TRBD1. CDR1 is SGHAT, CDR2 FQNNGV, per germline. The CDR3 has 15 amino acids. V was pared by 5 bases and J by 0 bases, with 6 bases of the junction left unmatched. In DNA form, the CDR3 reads TGTGCCAGCAGCGTGGACAGGCTAATGAACACTGAAGCTTTCTTT. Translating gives CASSVDRLMNTEAFF.

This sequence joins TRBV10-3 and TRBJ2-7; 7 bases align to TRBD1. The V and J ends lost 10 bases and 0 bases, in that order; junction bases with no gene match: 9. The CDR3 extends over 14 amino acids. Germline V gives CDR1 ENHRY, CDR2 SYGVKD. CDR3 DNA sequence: TGTGCCACCCTTCGACAGGGCAACTCCTACGAGCAGTACTTC. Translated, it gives CATLRQGNSYEQYF.

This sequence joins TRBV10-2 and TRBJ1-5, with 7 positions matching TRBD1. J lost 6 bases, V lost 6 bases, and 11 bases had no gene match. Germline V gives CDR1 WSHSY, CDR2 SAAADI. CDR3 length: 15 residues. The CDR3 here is CASRATGDLSQPQHF. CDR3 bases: TGCGCCAGCAGGGCTACAGGGGACCTATCTCAGCCCCAGCATTTT.

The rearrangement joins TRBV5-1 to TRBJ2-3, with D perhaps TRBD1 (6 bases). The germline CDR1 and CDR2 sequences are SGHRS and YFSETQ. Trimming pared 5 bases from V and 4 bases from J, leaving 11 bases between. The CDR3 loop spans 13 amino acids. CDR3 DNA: TGCGCCAGCAGTACAGGGATGGCAGATACGCAGTATTTT. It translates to CASSTGMADTQYF.

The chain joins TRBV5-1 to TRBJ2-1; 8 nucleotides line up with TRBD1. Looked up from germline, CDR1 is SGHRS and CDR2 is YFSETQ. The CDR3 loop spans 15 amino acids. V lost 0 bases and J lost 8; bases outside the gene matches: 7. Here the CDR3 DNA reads TGCGCCAGCAGCTTGGGTCGGGACAGGACCGATGAGCAGTTCTTC. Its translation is CASSLGRDRTDEQFF.

CDR3: CASSLEGAYNEQFF. CDR3 DNA: TGTGCCAGCAGCTTAGAGGGGGCCTACAATGAGCAGTTCTTC. The rearrangement uses TRBV7-9 and TRBJ2-1, with D possibly TRBD1 on 6 matching bases. The germline V gene has CDR1 SEHNR and CDR2 FQNEAQ (reference sequence). V was shortened by 1 base and J by 2 bases, with 6 bases between the two germline ends. The CDR3 totals 14 residues. Supplemented by reference TRBV7-9 and TRBJ2-1, the full variable domain reads DTGVSQNPRHKITKRGQNVTFRCDPISEHNRLYWYRQTLGQGPEFLTYFQNEAQLEKSRLLSDRFSAERPKGSFSTLEIQRTEQGDSAMYLCASSLEGAYNEQFFGPGTRLTVL.

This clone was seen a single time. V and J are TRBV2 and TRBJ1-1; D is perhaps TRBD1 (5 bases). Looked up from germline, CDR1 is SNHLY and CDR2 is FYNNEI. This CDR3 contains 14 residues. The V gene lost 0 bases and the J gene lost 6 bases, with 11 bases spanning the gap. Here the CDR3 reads CASSEARQKSEAFF. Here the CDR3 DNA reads TGTGCCAGCAGTGAAGCGAGACAGAAGTCTGAAGCTTTCTTT.

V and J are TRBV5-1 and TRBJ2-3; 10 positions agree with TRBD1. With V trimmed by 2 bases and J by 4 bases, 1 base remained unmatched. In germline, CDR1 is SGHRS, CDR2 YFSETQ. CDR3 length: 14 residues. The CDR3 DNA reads TGCGCCAGCAGCTTTGGGACAGGGGCAGATACGCAGTATTTT. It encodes CASSFGTGADTQYF. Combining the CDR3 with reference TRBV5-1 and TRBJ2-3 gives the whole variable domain KAGVTQTPRYLIKTRGQQVTLSCSPISGHRSVSWYQQTPGQGLQFLFEYFSETQRNKGNFPGRFSGRQFSNSRSEMNVSTLELGDSALYLCASSFGTGADTQYFGPGTRLTVL.

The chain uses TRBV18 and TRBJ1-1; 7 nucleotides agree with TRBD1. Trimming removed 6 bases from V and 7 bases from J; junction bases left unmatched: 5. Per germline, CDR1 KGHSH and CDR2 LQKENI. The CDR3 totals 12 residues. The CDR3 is CASSQRDSEAFF. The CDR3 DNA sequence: TGTGCCAGCTCCCAAAGGGACAGTGAAGCTTTCTTT.

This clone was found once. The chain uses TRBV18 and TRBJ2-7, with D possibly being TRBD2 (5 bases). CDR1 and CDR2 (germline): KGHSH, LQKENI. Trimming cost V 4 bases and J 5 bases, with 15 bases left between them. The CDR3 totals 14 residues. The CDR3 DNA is TGTGCCAGCTCACTCCCTAGCCAGACCCACGAGCAGTACTTC. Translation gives CASSLPSQTHEQYF.

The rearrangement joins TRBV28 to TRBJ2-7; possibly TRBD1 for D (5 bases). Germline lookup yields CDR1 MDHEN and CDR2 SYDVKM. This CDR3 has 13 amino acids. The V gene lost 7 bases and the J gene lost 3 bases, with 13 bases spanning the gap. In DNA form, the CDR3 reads TGTGCCAGCAAGTCCGACAGTTACTACGAGCAGTACTTC. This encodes CASKSDSYYEQYF.

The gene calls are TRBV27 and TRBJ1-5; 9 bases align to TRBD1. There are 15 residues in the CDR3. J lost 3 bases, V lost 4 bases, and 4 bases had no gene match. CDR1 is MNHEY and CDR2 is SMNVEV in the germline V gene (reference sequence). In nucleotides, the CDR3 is TGTGCCAGCAGTTCCGGACAGGGGACCAATCAGCCCCAGCATTTT. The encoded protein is CASSSGQGTNQPQHF.

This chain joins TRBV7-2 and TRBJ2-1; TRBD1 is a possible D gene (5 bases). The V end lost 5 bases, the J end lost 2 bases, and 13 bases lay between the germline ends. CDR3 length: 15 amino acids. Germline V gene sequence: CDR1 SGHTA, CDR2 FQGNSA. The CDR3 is CASSLVLGPYNEQFF. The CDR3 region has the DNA TGTGCCAGCAGCCTAGTGCTGGGGCCCTACAATGAGCAGTTCTTC. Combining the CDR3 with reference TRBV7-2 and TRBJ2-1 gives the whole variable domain GAGVSQSPSNKVTEKGKDVELRCDPISGHTALYWYRQSLGQGLEFLIYFQGNSAPDKSGLPSDRFSAERTGGSVSTLTIQRTQQEDSAVYLCASSLVLGPYNEQFFGPGTRLTVL.

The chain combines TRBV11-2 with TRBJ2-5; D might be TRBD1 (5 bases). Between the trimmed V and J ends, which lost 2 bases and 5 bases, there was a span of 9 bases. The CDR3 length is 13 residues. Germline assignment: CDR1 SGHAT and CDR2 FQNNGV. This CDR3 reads CASSLSGLETQYF. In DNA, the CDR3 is TGTGCCAGCAGCTTATCAGGGCTGGAGACCCAGTACTTC.

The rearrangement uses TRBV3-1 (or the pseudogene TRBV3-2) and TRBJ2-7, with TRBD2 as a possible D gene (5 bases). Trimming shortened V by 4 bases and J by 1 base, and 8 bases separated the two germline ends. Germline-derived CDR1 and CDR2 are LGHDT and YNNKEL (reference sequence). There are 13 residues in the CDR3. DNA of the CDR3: TGTGCCAGCAGCCTTGGCGGGTCCTACGAGCAGTACTTC. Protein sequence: CASSLGGSYEQYF.

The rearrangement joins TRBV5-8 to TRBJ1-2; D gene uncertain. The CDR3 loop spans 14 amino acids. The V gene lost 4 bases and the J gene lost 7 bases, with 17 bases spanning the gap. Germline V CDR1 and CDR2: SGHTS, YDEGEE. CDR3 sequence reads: CASSPPPGSVGYTF. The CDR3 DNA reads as TGTGCCAGCAGCCCCCCGCCGGGGTCGGTTGGCTACACCTTC. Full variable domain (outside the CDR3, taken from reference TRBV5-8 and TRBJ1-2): EAGVTQSPTHLIKTRGQQATLRCSPISGHTSVYWYQQALGLGLQFLLWYDEGEERNRGNFPPRFSGRQFPNYSSELNVNALELEDSALYLCASSPPPGSVGYTFGSGTRLTVV.

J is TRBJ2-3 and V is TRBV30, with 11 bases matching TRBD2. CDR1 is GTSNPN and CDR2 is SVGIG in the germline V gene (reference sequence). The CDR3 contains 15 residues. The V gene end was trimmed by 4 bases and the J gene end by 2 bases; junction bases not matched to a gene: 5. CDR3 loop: CAWIGSGGVTDTQYF. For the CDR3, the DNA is TGTGCCTGGATAGGTAGCGGGGGGGTCACAGATACGCAGTATTTT. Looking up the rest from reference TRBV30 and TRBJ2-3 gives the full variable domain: SQTIHQWPATLVQPVGSPLSLECTVEGTSNPNLYWYRQAAGRGLQLLFYSVGIGQISSEVPQNLSASRPQDRQFILSSKKLLLSDSGFYLCAWIGSGGVTDTQYFGPGTRLTVL.

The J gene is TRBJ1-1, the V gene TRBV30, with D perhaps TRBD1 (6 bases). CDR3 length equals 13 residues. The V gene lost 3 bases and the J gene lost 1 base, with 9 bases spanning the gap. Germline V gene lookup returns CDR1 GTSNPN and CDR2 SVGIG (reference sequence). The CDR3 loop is CAWRSTGNTEAFF. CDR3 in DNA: TGTGCCTGGAGATCGACAGGGAACACTGAAGCTTTCTTT.

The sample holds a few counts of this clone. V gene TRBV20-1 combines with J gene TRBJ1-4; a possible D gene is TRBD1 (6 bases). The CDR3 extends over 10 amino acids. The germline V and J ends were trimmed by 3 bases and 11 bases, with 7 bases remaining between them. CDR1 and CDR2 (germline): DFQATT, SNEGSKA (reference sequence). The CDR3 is CSARRGKLFF. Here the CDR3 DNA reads TGCAGTGCTAGGAGGGGGAAACTGTTTTTT.

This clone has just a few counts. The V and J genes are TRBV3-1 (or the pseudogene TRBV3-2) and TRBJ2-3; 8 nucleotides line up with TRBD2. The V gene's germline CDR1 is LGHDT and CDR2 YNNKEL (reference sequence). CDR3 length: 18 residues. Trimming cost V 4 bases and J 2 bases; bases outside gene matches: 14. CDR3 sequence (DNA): TGTGCCAGCAGCCCGCTATCCCTCTGGCGGGGGGCCACAGATACGCAGTATTTT. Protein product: CASSPLSLWRGATDTQYF.

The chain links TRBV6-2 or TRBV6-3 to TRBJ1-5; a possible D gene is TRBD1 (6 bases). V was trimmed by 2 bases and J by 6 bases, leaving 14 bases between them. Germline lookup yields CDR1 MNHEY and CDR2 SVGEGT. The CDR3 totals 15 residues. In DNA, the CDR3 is TGTGCCAGCAGTTACCTTCAGGGGACCGTTCAGCCCCAGCATTTT. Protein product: CASSYLQGTVQPQHF.

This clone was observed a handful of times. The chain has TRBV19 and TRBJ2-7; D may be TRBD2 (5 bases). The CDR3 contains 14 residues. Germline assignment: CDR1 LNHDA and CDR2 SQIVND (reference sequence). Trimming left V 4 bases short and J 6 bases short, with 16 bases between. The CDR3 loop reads CASSTGLAPSEQYF. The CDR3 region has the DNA TGTGCCAGTAGTACTGGCCTAGCCCCCTCCGAGCAGTACTTC.

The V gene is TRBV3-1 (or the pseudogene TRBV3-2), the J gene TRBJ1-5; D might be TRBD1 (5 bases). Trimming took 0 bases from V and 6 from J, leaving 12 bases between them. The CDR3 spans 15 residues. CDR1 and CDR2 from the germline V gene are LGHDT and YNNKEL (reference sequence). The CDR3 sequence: CASSQDRAPPQPQHF. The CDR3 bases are TGTGCCAGCAGCCAAGACAGGGCTCCGCCTCAGCCCCAGCATTTT.

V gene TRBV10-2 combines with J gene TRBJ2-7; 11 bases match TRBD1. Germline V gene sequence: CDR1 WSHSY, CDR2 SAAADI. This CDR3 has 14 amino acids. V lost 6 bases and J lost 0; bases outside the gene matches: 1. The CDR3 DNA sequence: TGCGCCAGCAGAGGGACAGGGGGCTCCTACGAGCAGTACTTC. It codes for CASRGTGGSYEQYF.

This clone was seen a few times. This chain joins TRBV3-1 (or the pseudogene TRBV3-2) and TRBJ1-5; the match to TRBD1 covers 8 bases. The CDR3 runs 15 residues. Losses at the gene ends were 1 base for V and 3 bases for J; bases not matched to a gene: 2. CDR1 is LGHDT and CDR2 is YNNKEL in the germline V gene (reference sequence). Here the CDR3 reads CASSQGDRPNQPQHF. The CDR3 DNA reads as TGTGCCAGCAGCCAAGGGGACAGGCCCAATCAGCCCCAGCATTTT.